This T cell receptor beta chain was recorded in a study of type 1 and type 2 diabetes patients. About the research overall: Samples came from type 1 diabetic, type 2 diabetic or nondiabetic people, recruited in China.

Deletions cut 6 bases from V and 0 bases from J, with 18 bases between. Germline loops: CDR1 LNHDA, CDR2 SQIVND (reference sequence). This CDR3 comprises 18 residues. In this sample, this clonotype turned up a few times. Genomic DNA was the PCR template. A primer set of 30 forward and 13 reverse primers amplified the CDR3. TCRdb processed the multiplex PCR reads anew with MiXCR; each CDR3 protein has one entry. The sample contains more than 250,000 distinct CDR3 sequences, 45% to 60% of which appear only once. The chain combines TRBV19 with TRBJ2-6; a possible D gene is TRBD2 (5 bases). Sequencing was performed on peripheral blood mononuclear cells (PBMCs). The sequence came from a man aged 18 to 35 with type 2 diabetes. The DNA for the CDR3 is TGTGCCAGTAGCGATGGAGGACCCACCAGCTCTGGGGCCAACGTCCTGACTTTC. It translates to CASSDGGPTSSGANVLTF.